This is a list of T cell receptor beta chains from one sample in a study of molecular identifiers for immune sequencing clone quantification. TCRdb analysed the PCR reads with MiXCR anew, one entry per CDR3 protein. The sample records 20,000 to 25,000 distinct CDR3 sequences, 17% being singletons. The source material was naive CD8+ T cells from blood, with Jurkat cell RNA spiked in. These TCRs come from a human donor in good health. Some libraries in this study had Jurkat cell RNA spiked in. Both conserved end residues are part of each CDR3. D genes are given only for firm matches. Some rows have no size entry. The others give once, few or many, or a class for an expanded clone.

J,size,V,D,CDR3,DNA
TRBJ2-4,many,TRBV7-2,TRBD2,CASSLFTSGSLAKNIQYF,TGTGCCAGCAGCTTATTTACTAGCGGGAGTTTAGCCAAAAACATTCAGTACTTC
TRBJ2-7,many,TRBV6-1,-,CASSAPSETTYEQYF,TGTGCCAGCAGTGCTCCCTCGGAGACCACCTACGAGCAGTACTTC
TRBJ2-7,many,TRBV4-1,TRBD2,CASSPQRDYEQYF,TGCGCCAGCAGTCCACAGCGGGACTACGAGCAGTACTTC
TRBJ2-2,-,TRBV9,-,CASSPSEDRTELFF,TGTGCCAGCAGTCCCTCAGAGGACAGAACGGAGCTGTTTTTT
TRBJ2-5,medium-sized,TRBV28,TRBD1,CASHTRDRVLETQYF,TGTGCCAGCCACACCCGGGACAGGGTCCTGGAGACCCAGTACTTC
TRBJ1-2,many,TRBV10-3,TRBD1,CAISESIQGTYGYTF,TGTGCCATCAGTGAGTCGATACAGGGGACCTATGGCTACACCTTC
TRBJ2-1,many,TRBV12-3/TRBV12-4,TRBD2,CASSSRGGDYNEQFF,TGTGCCAGCAGTTCGCGCGGGGGGGACTACAATGAGCAGTTCTTC
TRBJ2-7,-,TRBV11-1,TRBD1,CASSTRTGRDEQYF,TGTGCCAGCAGCACTCGGACAGGGAGAGACGAGCAGTACTTC
TRBJ2-2,medium-sized,TRBV7-9,-,CASSSRDDNTGELFF,TGTGCCAGCAGTTCACGGGACGACAACACCGGGGAGCTGTTTTTT
TRBJ2-5,many,TRBV28,-,CASSPLRGNQETQYF,TGTGCCAGCAGTCCCCTTAGAGGTAACCAAGAGACCCAGTACTTC
TRBJ2-2,many,TRBV7-9,TRBD1,CASRLGTGDTGELFF,TGTGCCAGCAGGTTAGGGACAGGCGACACCGGGGAGCTGTTTTTT
TRBJ2-7,many,TRBV20-1,-,CSARLGFPTYEQYF,TGCAGTGCTAGGCTGGGATTTCCAACCTACGAGCAGTACTTC
TRBJ2-1,many,TRBV7-9,-,CASSEGHEQFF,TGTGCCAGCAGCGAGGGCCATGAGCAGTTCTTC
TRBJ1-1,many,TRBV14,-,CASSAPGALNTEAFF,TGTGCCAGCAGCGCCCCGGGGGCTTTGAACACTGAAGCTTTCTTT
TRBJ2-7,-,TRBV29-1,TRBD1,CSVAGQGYEQYF,TGCAGCGTGGCGGGACAGGGCTACGAGCAGTACTTC
TRBJ2-7,few,TRBV4-3,-,CASSQDRAGYEQYF,TGCGCCAGCAGCCAAGACAGGGCGGGCTACGAGCAGTACTTC
TRBJ2-5,many,TRBV7-2,-,CASSYFEQETQYF,TGTGCCAGCAGCTACTTTGAACAAGAGACCCAGTACTTC
TRBJ1-5,many,TRBV11-2,TRBD1,CASSQGVSSNQPQHF,TGTGCCAGCAGCCAGGGGGTTAGTAGCAATCAGCCCCAGCATTTT
TRBJ2-3,many,TRBV4-2,-,CASSQVDPPTDTQYF,TGTGCCAGCAGCCAAGTTGACCCACCCACAGATACGCAGTATTTT
TRBJ2-4,many,TRBV4-3,-,CASSQVISGLNIQYF,TGCGCCAGCAGCCAAGTAATTTCCGGGCTAAACATTCAGTACTTC
TRBJ2-5,many,TRBV5-1,-,CASSTGQYQETQYF,TGCGCCAGCAGCACTGGACAGTACCAAGAGACCCAGTACTTC
TRBJ2-7,many,TRBV2,TRBD1,CASSEIGTVGYEQYF,TGTGCCAGCAGTGAAATCGGGACAGTAGGGTACGAGCAGTACTTC
TRBJ1-1,many,TRBV2,-,CASSDRVGTEAFF,TGTGCCAGCAGTGACAGGGTCGGCACTGAAGCTTTCTTT
TRBJ2-3,many,TRBV29-1,-,CSVSGGRMWTDTQYF,TGCAGCGTTTCTGGGGGGCGGATGTGGACAGATACGCAGTATTTT
TRBJ2-1,medium-sized,TRBV7-2,-,CASSSHSELNEQFF,TGTGCCAGCAGCTCCCACTCAGAACTAAATGAGCAGTTCTTC
TRBJ1-5,many,TRBV12-3/TRBV12-4,TRBD1,CASSTQGVTGNQPQHF,TGTGCCAGCAGTACCCAGGGGGTTACGGGCAATCAGCCCCAGCATTTT
TRBJ2-1,many,TRBV28,TRBD2,CASSLEEWREGTYNEQFF,TGTGCCAGCAGTTTAGAGGAATGGCGGGAGGGTACCTACAATGAGCAGTTCTTC
TRBJ2-3,many,TRBV11-2,TRBD1,CASSLHRGFEDTQYF,TGTGCCAGCAGCTTACACAGGGGGTTTGAAGATACGCAGTATTTT
TRBJ2-7,-,TRBV16,-,CASSQGQYEQYF,TGTGCCAGCAGCCAAGGACAATATGAACAGTACTTC
TRBJ1-3,many,TRBV29-1,-,CSVSPAGSGNTIYF,TGCAGCGTTTCACCGGCGGGCTCTGGAAACACCATATATTTT
TRBJ2-5,many,TRBV3-1,-,CASSQEGREETQYF,TGTGCCAGCAGCCAAGAGGGCCGCGAAGAGACCCAGTACTTC
TRBJ1-3,medium-sized,TRBV29-1,-,CSVDSGRGGGNTIYF,TGCAGCGTTGATTCGGGACGAGGAGGAGGAAACACCATATATTTT
TRBJ2-2,many,TRBV13,-,CASSLEDTGELFF,TGTGCCAGCAGCTTAGAAGACACCGGGGAGCTGTTTTTT
TRBJ1-5,many,TRBV12-3/TRBV12-4,-,CASRDGLSNQPQHF,TGTGCCAGCAGAGACGGACTAAGCAATCAGCCCCAGCATTTT
TRBJ2-7,many,TRBV4-3,-,CASSQDYPSRLYEQYF,TGCGCCAGCAGCCAAGATTATCCTAGCCGTCTTTACGAGCAGTACTTC
TRBJ2-5,many,TRBV7-9,-,CASSLDRSYF,TGTGCCAGCAGCTTAGACAGGTCGTACTTC
TRBJ1-4,-,TRBV25-1,TRBD1,CASSESDRGVQGDEKLFF,TGTGCCAGCAGTGAATCCGACAGGGGGGTACAAGGAGATGAAAAACTGTTTTTT
TRBJ1-1,-,TRBV14,-,CASSQEFTATTEAFF,TGTGCCAGCAGCCAAGAATTCACGGCAACCACTGAAGCTTTCTTT
TRBJ2-7,many,TRBV30,-,CAWSITYEQYF,TGTGCCTGGAGTATCACCTACGAGCAGTACTTC
TRBJ1-5,many,TRBV10-2,-,CASSELNQPQHF,TGCGCCAGCAGTGAGTTGAATCAGCCCCAGCATTTT
TRBJ2-4,many,TRBV7-9,TRBD2,CASSQAGGSKNIQYF,TGTGCCAGCTCCCAGGCGGGAGGATCCAAAAACATTCAGTACTTC
TRBJ2-7,many,TRBV6-5,TRBD1,CASSGTAHLLGEQYF,TGTGCCAGCAGTGGGACAGCCCATCTGTTGGGAGAGCAGTACTTC
TRBJ2-7,-,TRBV7-2,TRBD2,CASSVASGSPTYEQYF,TGTGCCAGCAGCGTCGCTAGCGGGAGCCCAACCTACGAGCAGTACTTC
TRBJ1-4,many,TRBV11-2,-,CASSLSAGIPGKLFF,TGTGCCAGCAGCCTAAGTGCGGGGATTCCTGGAAAACTGTTTTTT
TRBJ1-5,many,TRBV12-3/TRBV12-4,-,CASSFAVAYSNQPQHF,TGTGCCAGCAGTTTCGCGGTAGCTTATAGCAATCAGCCCCAGCATTTT